This passage covers 18 T cell receptor beta chains from one sample sequenced in a study of blood T cell repertoires in COVID-19. Assay: immunoSEQ multiplex PCR; the TCRdb copy retains only in-frame clones and omits some. The sample gives around 100,000 clones, around nine tenths of which show up once; 5.1% is in the top ten. Sequences were obtained from peripheral blood. The receptor source for this set is a middle-aged man with acute or convalescent COVID-19.

This chain joins TRBV7-2 and TRBJ2-4, with D possibly called TRBD1 or TRBD2 (7 bases each). Germline V CDR1 and CDR2: SGHTA, FQGNSA. This CDR3 contains 14 residues. Trimming removed 5 bases from V and 8 bases from J, with 16 bases in between. The CDR3 spells CASSIGRDSDIQYF. In DNA form, the CDR3 reads TGTGCCAGCAGCATAGGGAGGGACAGCGACATTCAGTACTTC. Supplemented by reference TRBV7-2 and TRBJ2-4, the full variable domain reads GAGVSQSPSNKVTEKGKDVELRCDPISGHTALYWYRQSLGQGLEFLIYFQGNSAPDKSGLPSDRFSAERTGGSVSTLTIQRTQQEDSAVYLCASSIGRDSDIQYFGAGTRLSVL.

The chain employs TRBV18 and TRBJ2-1, with 7 bases fitting TRBD2. This CDR3 is 15 amino acids long. Germline CDR1 and CDR2: KGHSH and LQKENI. The V and J ends lost 3 bases and 3 bases, in that order; junction bases with no gene match: 5. DNA for the CDR3: TGTGCCAGCTCACCGGTAGCGGGCGTCTACAATGAGCAGTTCTTC. It yields the protein CASSPVAGVYNEQFF.

The rearrangement uses TRBV7-2 and TRBJ1-2; TRBD1 might be the D (5 bases). Germline CDR1 SGHTA, CDR2 FQGNSA. Trimming stripped 6 bases from V and 4 bases from J, with 12 bases between. The length of the CDR3 is 13 residues. Here the CDR3 reads CASSERGAYGYTF. Written as DNA, the CDR3 is TGTGCCAGCAGTGAGCGGGGCGCCTATGGCTACACCTTC.

The chain recombines TRBV12-3 or TRBV12-4 with TRBJ2-1; D gene uncertain. The CDR3 sequence is 12 residues long. V was pared by 4 bases and J by 6 bases, with 7 bases between. CDR3 region: CASSSSGNEQFF. CDR3 coding DNA: TGTGCCAGCAGTTCTAGTGGCAATGAGCAGTTCTTC.

This clone appeared once. This chain connects TRBV6-4 to TRBJ2-3; D call uncertain. The V gene's germline CDR1 is MRHNA and CDR2 SNTAGT. The CDR3 consists of 14 residues. V was trimmed by 0 bases and J by 4 bases, leaving 8 bases between them. The CDR3 sequence: CASSDSSEADTQYF. The CDR3 nucleotides are TGTGCCAGCAGTGACTCTTCCGAGGCAGATACGCAGTATTTT.

The V call is TRBV7-9, the J call TRBJ1-6, with TRBD1 identical over 11 bases. This CDR3 has 16 amino acids. J was trimmed by 6 bases and V by 4 bases; bases with no gene match: 5. The germline CDR1 and CDR2 sequences are SEHNR and FQNEAQ (reference sequence). The CDR3 loop reads CASSSLDRGPNSPLHF. The CDR3 coding sequence is TGTGCCAGCAGCTCCTTGGACAGGGGGCCTAATTCACCCCTCCACTTT.

V and J are TRBV6-5 and TRBJ2-1; 7 nucleotides align to TRBD2. CDR3 length equals 13 residues. The ends lost 5 bases at V and 7 bases at J; junction bases unmatched: 5. Germline CDR1 and CDR2: MNHEY and SVGAGI. The CDR3 DNA reads as TGTGCCAGCAGTCGCGGGAGAACAAATGAGCAGTTCTTC. This sequence encodes CASSRGRTNEQFF.

V usage is TRBV12-2 and J usage is TRBJ1-2. TRBV12-2 is a pseudogene locus. The CDR3 length is 15 residues. CDR3 sequence: CASRLASGGGYGYTF. CDR3 nucleotide sequence: TGTGCAAGTCGCTTAGCGAGCGGGGGAGGGTATGGCTACACCTTC.

V gene TRBV5-4 combines with J gene TRBJ2-1; 8 bases align to TRBD1. The trim removed 2 bases at V and 10 bases at J, leaving 11 bases unmatched. The CDR3 sequence is 15 residues long. Germline values: CDR1 SGHNT, CDR2 YYREEE (reference sequence). CDR3 loop: CASSFPGQGSQEQFF. The CDR3 DNA reads as TGTGCCAGCAGCTTTCCTGGACAGGGAAGTCAAGAGCAGTTCTTC. The full variable domain, in which reference TRBV5-4 and TRBJ2-1 provide the parts outside the CDR3, is ETGVTQSPTHLIKTRGQQVTLRCSSQSGHNTVSWYQQALGQGPQFIFQYYREEENGRGNFPPRFSGLQFPNYSSELNVNALELDDSALYLCASSFPGQGSQEQFFGPGTRLTVL.

The chain is built from TRBV7-9 and TRBJ2-7; 8 bases fit TRBD1. Germline CDR1 and CDR2: SEHNR and FQNEAQ (reference sequence). V was pared by 1 base and J by 2 bases, with 4 bases of the junction left unmatched. The CDR3 totals 15 residues. CDR3 bases: TGTGCCAGCAGCTTAGTTGGGACAGGTACCTACGAGCAGTACTTC. Translation: CASSLVGTGTYEQYF.

This sequence joins TRBV6-5 and TRBJ1-6, with TRBD1 as a possible D gene (6 bases). Trimming took off 5 bases at V and 3 bases at J, with 11 bases between the two ends. Germline V gene data show CDR1 as MNHEY and CDR2 as SVGAGI. CDR3 length: 15 residues. In DNA, the CDR3 is TGTGCCAGCAGTCCCCGGACAGACTATAATTCACCCCTCCACTTT. This gives the protein CASSPRTDYNSPLHF.

The rearrangement joins TRBV5-4 to TRBJ2-5; the match to TRBD2 covers 8 bases. The CDR3 has 16 residues. Germline V CDR1 and CDR2: SGHNT, YYREEE (reference sequence). Unmatched junction bases numbered 9, after V lost 2 bases and J lost 3 bases. The CDR3 spells CASSFKRERLEETQYF. CDR3 sequence (DNA): TGTGCCAGCAGCTTCAAGCGGGAGCGTCTTGAAGAGACCCAGTACTTC.

The V call is TRBV7-2, the J call TRBJ2-1; 9 nucleotides align to TRBD2. The J segment lost 1 base and the V segment lost 5 bases, leaving 3 bases of the junction unmatched. The CDR3 contains 15 residues. From germline, CDR1 is SGHTA and CDR2 FQGNSA. The CDR3 protein is CASSMTSGSYNEQFF. The DNA for the CDR3 is TGTGCCAGCAGCATGACTAGCGGTTCCTACAATGAGCAGTTCTTC.

The chain couples TRBV5-6 to TRBJ2-1; 8 bases agree with TRBD1. CDR1 is SGHDT and CDR2 is YYEEEE in the germline V gene. This CDR3 has 15 residues. J was trimmed by 12 bases and V by 4 bases; bases with no gene match: 15. The CDR3 spells CASSPGQVGFVGQFF. CDR3 in DNA: TGTGCCAGCAGCCCGGGACAGGTCGGTTTTGTCGGGCAGTTCTTC.

The gene calls are TRBV11-2 and TRBJ2-7; 8 positions match TRBD1. The CDR3 spans 15 residues. Looked up from germline, CDR1 is SGHAT and CDR2 is FQNNGV. With 0 bases clipped from V and 3 bases from J, the junction kept 4 bases outside the gene matches. CDR3 residues: CASSLDLGQGYEQYF. As DNA, the CDR3 is TGTGCCAGCAGCTTAGACCTTGGACAGGGCTACGAGCAGTACTTC.

This chain links TRBV4-3 with TRBJ1-1; perhaps TRBD1 as D (5 bases). CDR3 length equals 17 residues. Germline CDR1 reads LGHNA; CDR2 reads YSLEER. The V end lost 1 base, the J end lost 4 bases, and 19 bases lay between the germline ends. CDR3 in DNA: TGCGCCAGCAGCCAAGTATTGGGCCAGGGAAGGGCCACTGAAGCTTTCTTT. It translates to CASSQVLGQGRATEAFF.

The chain has TRBV5-1 and TRBJ2-1, with 7 bases lining up with TRBD2. The V and J ends lost 0 bases and 4 bases, in that order; junction bases with no gene match: 4. The CDR3 has 15 amino acids. Germline V gene sequence: CDR1 SGHRS, CDR2 YFSETQ. The CDR3 region is CASSLALAGYNEQFF. The CDR3 coding sequence is TGCGCCAGCAGCTTGGCCTTAGCGGGTTACAATGAGCAGTTCTTC.

J is TRBJ1-2 and V is TRBV25-1; 11 nucleotides agree with TRBD1. There are 14 residues in the CDR3. Germline V CDR1 and CDR2: MGHDK, SYGVNS. The ends lost 3 bases at V and 4 bases at J; junction bases unmatched: 1. CDR3 protein: CASSEGTGGYGYTF. Written as DNA, the CDR3 is TGTGCCAGCAGTGAGGGGACAGGGGGCTATGGCTACACCTTC.